This paragraph reports one TCR beta chain. No antigen is known for it. The data originate from a study of cytomegalovirus exposure and HLA in healthy donors. Study-wide points: The study dropped some indistinguishable V segments, TRBV6-2 and TRBV6-3 among them. The study designated fewer than 200 TCR beta chains cytomegalovirus-associated. Presence/absence analyses supposed approximately even sequencing depth among donors. Later on, a genetic analysis was performed. It linked a missense variant in DCLRE1C with V- and J-gene trimming of TCR beta.

PCR involved 60 Vbeta and 13 Jbeta primers. Libraries were prepared by immunoSEQ multiplex PCR; TCRdb keeps only in-frame clonotypes and omits some of them. In the table there are about 180,000 clones, approximately 88% of which are singletons. The CDR3 runs 14 residues. Germline CDR1 SGHRS, CDR2 YFSETQ. Trimming took off 0 bases at V and 9 bases at J, with 13 bases between the two ends. The sample taken for sequencing was PBMCs. The TCR comes from a boy aged 2 to 10 in good health and CMV-seronegative. The J gene is TRBJ2-4, the V gene TRBV5-1, with a possible D match to TRBD1 (6 bases). This CDR3 reads CASSLVQGPSIQYF. In DNA, the CDR3 is TGCGCCAGCAGCTTGGTACAGGGACCCAGCATTCAGTACTTC.